These 18 T cell receptor beta chains were all obtained from the same sample, sequenced in a study of blood T cells in healthy people across ages. PCR was performed a second time for about 6 to 12 cycles using a sample-barcoded 5' primer and a J-beta primer mix. TCRdb re-derived calls from the 5' RACE reads in MiXCR, one entry per CDR3 protein. This repertoire shows about 670,000 distinct CDR3 sequences, around 43% found once; its top ten account for 30%. The sequenced sample consisted of blood. All receptors come from an elderly man in good health.

The chain carries TRBV7-2 and TRBJ2-3; D is possibly TRBD2 (6 bases). The CDR3 totals 14 residues. Trimming shortened V by 4 bases and J by 4 bases, and 12 bases separated the two germline ends. Germline CDR1 reads SGHTA; CDR2 reads FQGNSA. CDR3 sequence reads: CASSWSSESDTQYF. The DNA for the CDR3 is TGTGCCAGCAGCTGGTCTAGCGAGTCAGATACGCAGTATTTT.

This chain links TRBV28 with TRBJ2-3, with D hard to call. Trimming left V 3 bases short and J 4 bases short, with 8 bases between. The germline CDR1 and CDR2 sequences are MDHEN and SYDVKM. This CDR3 comprises 13 residues. The CDR3 reads CASSLKIPDTQYF. The CDR3 DNA follows: TGTGCCAGCAGTTTGAAGATTCCAGATACGCAGTATTTT. The full variable domain, rest sourced from reference TRBV28 and TRBJ2-3, is DVKVTQSSRYLVKRTGEKVFLECVQDMDHENMFWYRQDPGLGLRLIYFSYDVKMKEKGDIPEGYSVSREKKERFSLILESASTNQTSMYLCASSLKIPDTQYFGPGTRLTVL.

The V and J genes are TRBV20-1 and TRBJ2-1, with 7 positions matching TRBD2. CDR3 length equals 15 residues. Germline CDR1 is DFQATT and CDR2 is SNEGSKA (reference sequence). Unmatched junction bases numbered 15, after V lost 3 bases and J lost 10 bases. In DNA form, the CDR3 reads TGCAGTGCTAGTAAGGGGACTATCCCCCTAGGCGAGCAGTTCTTC. This gives the protein CSASKGTIPLGEQFF.

There are a few counts of this clonotype. The chain joins TRBV5-1 to TRBJ2-3; 13 bases agree with TRBD2. Looked up from germline, CDR1 is SGHRS and CDR2 is YFSETQ. V lost 4 bases to trimming and J lost 3 bases; unmatched junction nucleotides: 14. There are 19 residues in the CDR3. The CDR3 nucleotides are TGCGCCAGCAGCCCTAGGAGGACTAGCGGGAGTGGTGGAACAGATACGCAGTATTTT. Its protein product is CASSPRRTSGSGGTDTQYF.

The chain has TRBV3-1 and TRBJ2-1; D gene ambiguous. V lost 5 bases, J lost 7 bases, and 12 bases lay in between. Looked up from germline, CDR1 is LGHDT and CDR2 is YNNKEL (reference sequence). This CDR3 region has 13 residues. Here the CDR3 reads CASSKSNLNEQFF. The CDR3, as DNA: TGTGCCAGCAGCAAATCGAACCTAAATGAGCAGTTCTTC.

V is TRBV7-2 and J is TRBJ2-1; weak D call: TRBD2 (6 bases). V was trimmed by 1 base and J by 7 bases, leaving 29 bases between them. This CDR3 has 20 amino acids. Looked up from germline, CDR1 is SGHTA and CDR2 is FQGNSA. The CDR3 reads CASSLEPLGWQGGTGNEQFF. Here the CDR3 DNA reads TGTGCCAGCAGCTTAGAGCCACTAGGGTGGCAGGGCGGGACGGGGAATGAGCAGTTCTTC.

A few counts support this clonotype. The chain uses TRBV6-2 or TRBV6-3 and TRBJ2-7, with D hard to call. This CDR3 spans 11 amino acids. The germline V gene has CDR1 MNHEY and CDR2 SVGEGT. Deletions cut 6 bases from V and 4 bases from J, with 7 bases between. CDR3 amino acids: CASRDEYEQYF. As DNA, the CDR3 is TGTGCCAGCAGGGACGAGTACGAGCAGTACTTC.

This clonotype was found a few times. The rearrangement uses TRBV7-2 and TRBJ2-5; 12 bases map to TRBD2. The CDR3 spans 18 residues. V lost 2 bases and J lost 1; bases outside the gene matches: 8. Germline V gene data show CDR1 as SGHTA and CDR2 as FQGNSA. The CDR3 DNA reads as TGTGCCAGCAGCTTACGGGGGAGGACTAGCGGGGTCCAAGAGACCCAGTACTTC. This codes for CASSLRGRTSGVQETQYF.

In its sample, this clonotype was seen a few times. The chain combines TRBV7-8 with TRBJ2-7; 8 bases are a match to TRBD1. Germline V lookup: CDR1 SGHVS, CDR2 FQNEAQ. This CDR3 is 17 amino acids long. V shed 5 bases and J 0 bases; nucleotides not matched to a gene: 12. CDR3 region: CASSPGQGSTFSYEQYF. The DNA for the CDR3 is TGTGCCAGCAGCCCAGGACAGGGCTCGACCTTCTCCTACGAGCAGTACTTC.

This clonotype was detected many times. The chain links TRBV4-3 to TRBJ2-7; TRBD2 matches 12 bases. Germline assignment: CDR1 LGHNA and CDR2 YSLEER. J was trimmed by 6 bases and V by 1 base; bases with no gene match: 13. This CDR3 is built from 18 residues. The CDR3 nucleotides are TGCGCCAGCAGCCAAGGCTTGACTAGCGGGAGTCCCAGGGGCGAGCAGTACTTC. Encoded protein: CASSQGLTSGSPRGEQYF.

This chain connects TRBV6-2 or TRBV6-3 to TRBJ2-3; 10 bases match TRBD2. The germline CDR1 and CDR2 sequences are MNHEY and SVGEGT. J lost 2 bases, V lost 5 bases, and 10 bases had no gene match. The CDR3 is 17 residues long. The CDR3 here is CASSHEPSGGPTDTQYF. CDR3 nucleotide sequence: TGTGCCAGCAGTCACGAGCCTAGCGGGGGACCCACAGATACGCAGTATTTT.

The chain recombines TRBV6-5 with TRBJ2-3; D might be TRBD1 (6 bases). The V and J ends lost 0 bases and 6 bases respectively, with 16 bases between them. The CDR3 is made up of 16 amino acids. Looked up from germline, CDR1 is MNHEY and CDR2 is SVGAGI. The CDR3 loop is CASSYSGTRASDTQYF. CDR3 sequence (DNA): TGTGCCAGCAGTTACTCCGGGACACGAGCGTCTGATACGCAGTATTTT.

This clonotype was counted a few times. The V call is TRBV20-1, the J call TRBJ2-5; D is perhaps TRBD1 (5 bases). V gave up 5 bases and J gave up 5 bases, with 18 bases separating them. Germline V gives CDR1 DFQATT, CDR2 SNEGSKA (reference sequence). The CDR3 spans 14 residues. In DNA, the CDR3 is TGCAGTGCTCATTCAGGGCTGGATATGGAGACCCAGTACTTC. Residues: CSAHSGLDMETQYF.

The J gene is TRBJ2-1, the V gene TRBV30; D unresolved. The germline V gene has CDR1 GTSNPN and CDR2 SVGIG (reference sequence). The ends were cut back, 2 bases at V and 7 bases at J, with 9 bases in the middle. The CDR3 contains 12 residues. CDR3 sequence: CAWSPSENEQFF. The DNA for the CDR3 is TGTGCCTGGAGTCCTTCGGAGAATGAGCAGTTCTTC.

In this sample, this clonotype turned up once. This sequence may be a read error, since a much larger clone differs from it by one base. The chain uses TRBV29-1 and TRBJ2-1; D might be TRBD1 (6 bases). The CDR3 is made up of 14 amino acids. Germline CDR1 and CDR2: SQVTM and ANQGSEA. V lost 7 bases and J lost 0, with 13 bases in between. The CDR3 is CSARQVVSYNEQFF. The CDR3 coding sequence is TGCAGCGCAAGACAGGTCGTCTCCTACAATGAGCAGTTCTTC.

V is TRBV4-1 and J is TRBJ1-1, with 10 bases that match TRBD1. Unmatched junction bases numbered 4, after V lost 1 base and J lost 5 bases. CDR1 MGHRA and CDR2 YSYEKL come from the germline V gene. The CDR3 has 15 amino acids. CDR3 loop: CASSQGGTGETEAFF. The CDR3 DNA follows: TGCGCCAGCAGCCAAGGGGGGACAGGGGAAACTGAAGCTTTCTTT.

The V gene is TRBV27, the J gene TRBJ1-2; tentative D call: TRBD1 (6 bases). The V end was cut by 8 bases, the J end by 5 bases, with 15 bases between. The CDR3 has 13 amino acids. CDR1 is MNHEY, CDR2 SMNVEV, per germline (reference sequence). CDR3 sequence reads: CASGGRRGYGYTF. For the CDR3, the DNA is TGTGCCAGCGGGGGCCGACGGGGGTATGGCTACACCTTC.

J is TRBJ2-7 and V is TRBV7-2, with 9 bases fitting TRBD2. The CDR3 covers 16 residues. The germline V gene encodes CDR1 SGHTA and CDR2 FQGNSA. V lost 2 bases and J lost 0; bases outside the gene matches: 5. The CDR3: CASSLRLAGASYEQYF. The CDR3 DNA follows: TGTGCCAGCAGCTTAAGATTAGCGGGAGCCTCCTACGAGCAGTACTTC.